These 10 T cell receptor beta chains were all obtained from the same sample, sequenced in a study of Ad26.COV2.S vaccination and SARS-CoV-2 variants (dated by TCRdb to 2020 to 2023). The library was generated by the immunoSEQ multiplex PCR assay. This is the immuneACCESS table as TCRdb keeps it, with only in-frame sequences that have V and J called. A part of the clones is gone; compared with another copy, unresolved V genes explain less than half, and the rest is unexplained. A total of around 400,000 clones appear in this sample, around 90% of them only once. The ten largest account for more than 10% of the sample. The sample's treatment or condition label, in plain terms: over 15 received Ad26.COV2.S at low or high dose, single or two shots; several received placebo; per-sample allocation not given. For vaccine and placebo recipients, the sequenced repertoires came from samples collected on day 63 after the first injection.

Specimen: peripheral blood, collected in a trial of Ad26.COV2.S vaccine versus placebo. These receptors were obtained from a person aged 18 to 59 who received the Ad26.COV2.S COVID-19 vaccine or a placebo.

Here the CDR3 reads CASSFVRQGFWRGYTF. The DNA for the CDR3 is TGTGCCAGCAGCTTTGTTCGACAGGGGTTTTGGCGTGGCTACACCTTC. V is TRBV5-6 and J is TRBJ1-2, with TRBD1 identical over 8 bases. Germline V gene data show CDR1 as SGHDT and CDR2 as YYEEEE. This CDR3 comprises 16 residues. V shed 2 bases and J 7 bases; nucleotides not matched to a gene: 13. Full variable domain (rest looked up from reference TRBV5-6 and TRBJ1-2): DAGVTQSPTHLIKTRGQQVTLRCSPKSGHDTVSWYQQALGQGPQFIFQYYEEEERQRGNFPDRFSGHQFPNYSSELNVNALLLGDSALYLCASSFVRQGFWRGYTFGSGTRLTVV.

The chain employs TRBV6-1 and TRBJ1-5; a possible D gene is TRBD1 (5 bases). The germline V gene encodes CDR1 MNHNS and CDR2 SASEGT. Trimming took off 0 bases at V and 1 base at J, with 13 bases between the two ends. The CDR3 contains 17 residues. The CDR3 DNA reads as TGTGCCAGCAGTGAAGCAGGAGGGGCCTCCAGCAATCAGCCCCAGCATTTT. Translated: CASSEAGGASSNQPQHF.

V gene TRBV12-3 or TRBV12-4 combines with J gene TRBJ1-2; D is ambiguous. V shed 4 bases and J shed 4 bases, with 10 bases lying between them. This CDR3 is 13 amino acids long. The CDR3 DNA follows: TGTGCCAGCAGTTCGGTCAGACGCTATGGCTACACCTTC. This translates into CASSSVRRYGYTF.

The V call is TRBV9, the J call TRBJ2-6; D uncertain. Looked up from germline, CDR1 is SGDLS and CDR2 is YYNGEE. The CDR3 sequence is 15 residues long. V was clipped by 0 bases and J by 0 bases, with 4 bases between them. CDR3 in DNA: TGTGCCAGCAGCGTAGCGAGCTCTGGGGCCAACGTCCTGACTTTC. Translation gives CASSVASSGANVLTF.

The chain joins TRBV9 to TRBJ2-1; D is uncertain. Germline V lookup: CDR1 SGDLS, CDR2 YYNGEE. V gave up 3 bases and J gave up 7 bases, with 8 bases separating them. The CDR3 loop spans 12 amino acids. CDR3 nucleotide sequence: TGTGCCAGCAGCGCCCGTTGGAATGAGCAGTTCTTC. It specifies CASSARWNEQFF.

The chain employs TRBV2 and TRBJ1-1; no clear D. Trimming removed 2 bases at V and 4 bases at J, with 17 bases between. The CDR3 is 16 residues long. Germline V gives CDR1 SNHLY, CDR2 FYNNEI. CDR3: CASSEIEGLRVTEAFF. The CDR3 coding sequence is TGTGCCAGCAGTGAAATTGAGGGCTTGAGGGTCACTGAAGCTTTCTTT.

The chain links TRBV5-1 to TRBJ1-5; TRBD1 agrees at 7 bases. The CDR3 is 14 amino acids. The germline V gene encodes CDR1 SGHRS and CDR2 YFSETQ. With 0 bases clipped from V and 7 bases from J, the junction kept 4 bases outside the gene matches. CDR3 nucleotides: TGCGCCAGCAGCTTGGATACAGGGGAGCAGCCCCAGCATTTT. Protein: CASSLDTGEQPQHF.

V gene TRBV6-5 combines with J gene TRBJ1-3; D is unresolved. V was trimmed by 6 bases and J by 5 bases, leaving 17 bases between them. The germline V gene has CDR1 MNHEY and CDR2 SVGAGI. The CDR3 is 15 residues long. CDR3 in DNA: TGTGCCAGCAGCGAGACCCCGTTTAGCCGAAACACCATATATTTT. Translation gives CASSETPFSRNTIYF.

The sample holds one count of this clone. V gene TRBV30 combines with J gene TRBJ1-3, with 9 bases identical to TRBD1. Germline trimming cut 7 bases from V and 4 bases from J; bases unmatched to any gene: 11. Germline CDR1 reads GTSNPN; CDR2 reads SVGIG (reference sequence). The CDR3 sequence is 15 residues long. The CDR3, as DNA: TGTGCCTCCCAGGACAGGGGCGCCCAGGGAAACACCATATATTTT. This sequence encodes CASQDRGAQGNTIYF. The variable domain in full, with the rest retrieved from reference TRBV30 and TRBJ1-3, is SQTIHQWPATLVQPVGSPLSLECTVEGTSNPNLYWYRQAAGRGLQLLFYSVGIGQISSEVPQNLSASRPQDRQFILSSKKLLLSDSGFYLCASQDRGAQGNTIYFGEGSWLTVV.

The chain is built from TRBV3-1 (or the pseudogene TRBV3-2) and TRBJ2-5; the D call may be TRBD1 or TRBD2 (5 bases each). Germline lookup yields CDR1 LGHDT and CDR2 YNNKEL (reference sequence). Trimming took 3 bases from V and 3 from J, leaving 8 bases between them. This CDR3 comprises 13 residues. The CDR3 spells CASSQGTEETQYF. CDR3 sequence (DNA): TGTGCCAGCAGCCAGGGGACGGAAGAGACCCAGTACTTC.